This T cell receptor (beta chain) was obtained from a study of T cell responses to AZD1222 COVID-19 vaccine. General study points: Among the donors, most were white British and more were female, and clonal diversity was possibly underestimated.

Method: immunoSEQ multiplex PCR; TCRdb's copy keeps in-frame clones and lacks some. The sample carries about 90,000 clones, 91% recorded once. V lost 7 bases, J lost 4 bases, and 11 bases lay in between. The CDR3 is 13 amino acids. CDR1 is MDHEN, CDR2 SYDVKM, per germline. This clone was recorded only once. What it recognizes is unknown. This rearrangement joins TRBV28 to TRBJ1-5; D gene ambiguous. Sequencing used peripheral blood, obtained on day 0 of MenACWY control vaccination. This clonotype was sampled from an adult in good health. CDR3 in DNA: TGTGCCAGCACTACAAGCTGGAATCAGCCCCAGCATTTT. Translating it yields CASTTSWNQPQHF.